The 32 T cell receptor beta chains given below trace back to one sample, sequenced in a study of human T cells and chemical hapten exposure. Time point described: patch test 1, 2 weeks after DPC sensitization. As to treatment: therapeutic diphenylcyclopropenone sensitization with weekly scalp DPC. TCRdb reprocessed the RACE reads with MiXCR, giving one entry per CDR3 protein. The sample lists 50,000 or so distinct CDR3 sequences; 9.3% were seen once. This specimen was whole blood, taken in connection with sensitization to the hapten diphenylcyclopropenone (DPC). The receptor source for this set is a woman in her forties or fifties with alopecia areata. Some clones in this sample may be carry-over from other donors' samples.

This clonotype appeared many times. V and J are TRBV29-1 and TRBJ2-7; no clear D. V lost 7 bases and J lost 6, with 13 bases in between. The germline V gene encodes CDR1 SQVTM and CDR2 ANQGSEA. The CDR3 covers 11 residues. This CDR3 reads CSAQMLSEQYF. The CDR3 DNA reads as TGCAGCGCACAGATGTTGTCCGAGCAGTACTTC.

V is TRBV9 and J is TRBJ2-6, with 8 positions matching TRBD1. With 8 bases clipped from V and 0 bases from J, the junction kept 7 bases outside the gene matches. From germline, CDR1 is SGDLS and CDR2 YYNGEE. The CDR3 length is 16 residues. The CDR3 nucleotides are TGTGCCAGTCAAGACAGGGGAAGCTCTGGGGCCAACGTCCTGACTTTC. Its protein is CASQDRGSSGANVLTF.

This clonotype has a count of ten or more. The chain is built from TRBV29-1 and TRBJ2-1; 13 bases align to TRBD2. V shed 5 bases, J shed 3 bases, and the junction held 4 bases outside the gene matches. In germline, CDR1 is SQVTM, CDR2 ANQGSEA. The CDR3 contains 15 residues. CDR3 DNA sequence: TGCAGCGTTCCTACTAGCGGGAGGGGCTACAATGAGCAGTTCTTC. This gives the protein CSVPTSGRGYNEQFF.

This clonotype was seen at least ten times. The chain joins TRBV29-1 to TRBJ2-3; D may be TRBD1 or TRBD2 (5 bases each). Germline assignment: CDR1 SQVTM and CDR2 ANQGSEA. The CDR3 sequence is 15 residues long. The V and J ends lost 5 bases and 1 base respectively, with 16 bases between them. This CDR3 is CSVSSRDPGTDTQYF. The DNA for the CDR3 is TGCAGCGTTAGTTCCCGGGACCCGGGCACAGATACGCAGTATTTT.

This clonotype was seen at least ten times. Relative to the germline gene, one junction end is altered; a read error may explain this. CDR3 region: CTASRGTEAFF. CDR3 DNA: TGCACAGCATCCAGGGGCACTGAAGCTTTCTTT. V and J are TRBV28 and TRBJ1-1; D possibly corresponds to TRBD1 (6 bases). In germline, CDR1 is MDHEN, CDR2 SYDVKM. The CDR3 length is 11 residues.

This clonotype was counted ten times or more. The rearrangement links TRBV29-1 to TRBJ1-5; 9 bases align to TRBD1. Germline assignment: CDR1 SQVTM and CDR2 ANQGSEA. Trimming at V came to 4 bases and at J to 0 bases, leaving 1 base not matched to a gene. CDR3 size: 14 residues. CDR3 region: CSVGTGVSNQPQHF. For the CDR3, the DNA is TGCAGCGTTGGGACAGGGGTTAGCAATCAGCCCCAGCATTTT. The full variable domain, rest sourced from reference TRBV29-1 and TRBJ1-5, is SAVISQKPSRDICQRGTSLTIQCQVDSQVTMMFWYRQQPGQSLTLIATANQGSEATYESGFVIDKFPISRPNLTFSTLTVSNMSPEDSSIYLCSVGTGVSNQPQHFGDGTRLSIL.

This clonotype was recorded many times. The J gene is TRBJ2-1, the V gene TRBV2; 13 bases fit TRBD2. Germline V lookup: CDR1 SNHLY, CDR2 FYNNEI. V trimming: 8 bases; J trimming: 4 bases; junction bases outside the gene matches: 5. CDR3 length: 15 residues. Here the CDR3 reads CASGRGLAGYNEQFF. The CDR3 nucleotides read TGTGCCAGCGGACGGGGACTAGCGGGATACAATGAGCAGTTCTTC. Supplemented by reference TRBV2 and TRBJ2-1, the full variable domain reads EPEVTQTPSHQVTQMGQEVILRCVPISNHLYFYWYRQILGQKVEFLVSFYNNEISEKSEIFDDQFSVERPDGSNFTLKIRSTKLEDSAMYFCASGRGLAGYNEQFFGPGTRLTVL.

This clonotype was observed a few times. The chain carries TRBV7-6 and TRBJ2-2, with TRBD2 matching over 9 bases. Germline V lookup: CDR1 SGHVS, CDR2 FNYEAQ. This CDR3 comprises 16 residues. Trimming took 1 base from V and 4 from J; bases not matched to a gene: 4. The CDR3 loop reads CASSLVSSGTTGELFF. The CDR3 DNA sequence: TGTGCCAGCAGCTTAGTGTCTAGCGGGACCACCGGGGAGCTGTTTTTT.

This clonotype was picked up a small number of times. The chain carries TRBV5-5 and TRBJ2-5; 8 bases match TRBD1. The CDR3 extends over 13 amino acids. CDR1 and CDR2 from the germline V gene are SGHKS and YYEKEE (reference sequence). The junction had 4 bases not matched to a gene; V was cut back by 4 bases and J by 5 bases. The CDR3 region is CASSVDREETQYF. The CDR3 coding sequence is TGTGCCAGCAGCGTGGACAGGGAGGAGACCCAGTACTTC. The complete variable domain, with remaining parts taken from reference TRBV5-5 and TRBJ2-5, reads DAGVTQSPTHLIKTRGQQVTLRCSPISGHKSVSWYQQVLGQGPQFIFQYYEKEERGRGNFPDRFSARQFPNYSSELNVNALLLGDSALYLCASSVDREETQYFGPGTRLLVL.

The chain uses TRBV3-2 and TRBJ1-2; TRBD1 is the table's D call and was not checked against the DNA. TRBV3-2 is a listed pseudogene. The CDR3 has 14 residues. CDR3 nucleotide sequence: TGTGCCAGCAGCCATCATAACAGGGACTATGGCTACACCTTC. It yields the protein CASSHHNRDYGYTF.

This clonotype was seen ten or more times. The chain couples TRBV7-2 to TRBJ2-3; TRBD2 aligns across 7 bases. CDR1 SGHTA and CDR2 FQGNSA come from the germline V gene. V shed 5 bases and J 4 bases; nucleotides not matched to a gene: 12. The CDR3 extends over 16 amino acids. The CDR3 reads CASSPRGGGSSDTQYF. As DNA, the CDR3 is TGTGCCAGCAGCCCGAGGGGCGGCGGGAGTTCAGATACGCAGTATTTT.

This clonotype turned up a few times. The chain has TRBV6-2 or TRBV6-3 and TRBJ2-4, with 7 bases identical to TRBD2. J was trimmed by 8 bases and V by 2 bases; bases with no gene match: 6. The CDR3 loop spans 14 amino acids. Germline V lookup: CDR1 MNHEY, CDR2 SVGEGT. The CDR3 loop is CASSYLTSFDIQYF. For the CDR3, the DNA is TGTGCCAGCAGTTACCTGACTAGCTTCGACATTCAGTACTTC.

This clonotype showed up many times. This chain uses TRBV20-1 with TRBJ2-1; the match to TRBD2 covers 8 bases. The CDR3 is 15 amino acids. Germline-derived CDR1 and CDR2 are DFQATT and SNEGSKA (reference sequence). Trimming cost V 3 bases and J 8 bases; bases outside gene matches: 12. CDR3 sequence reads: CSASSSGGRLDEQFF. CDR3 sequence (DNA): TGCAGTGCTAGCTCATCGGGGGGGCGTCTAGATGAGCAGTTCTTC.

This clonotype has a count of ten or more. The rearrangement links TRBV7-9 to TRBJ2-2; 12 nucleotides line up with TRBD2. The CDR3 loop spans 16 amino acids. Germline CDR1 is SEHNR and CDR2 is FQNEAQ (reference sequence). V lost 5 bases, J lost 6 bases, and 7 bases stayed unmatched. CDR3 in amino acids: CASSTTSGRRSGELFF. The CDR3 DNA sequence: TGTGCCAGCAGCACGACTAGCGGGAGAAGGTCCGGGGAGCTGTTTTTT.

This clonotype has ten or more counts. The genes are TRBV29-1 and TRBJ2-3; D unresolved. Trimming took 6 bases from V and 2 from J, leaving 6 bases between them. CDR3 length: 11 residues. Germline values: CDR1 SQVTM, CDR2 ANQGSEA. CDR3 amino acids: CSVEVTDTQYF. CDR3 sequence (DNA): TGCAGCGTCGAGGTCACAGATACGCAGTATTTT.

The chain is built from TRBV18 and TRBJ2-7; D gene uncertain. Germline V gene data show CDR1 as KGHSH and CDR2 as LQKENI. Trimming removed 2 bases at V and 5 bases at J, with 10 bases between. CDR3 length: 13 residues. This chain's CDR3 is CASSPMETHEQYF. As DNA, the CDR3 is TGTGCCAGCTCACCAATGGAAACCCACGAGCAGTACTTC.

In its sample, this clonotype was seen a few times. The chain employs TRBV10-3 and TRBJ2-7; D ambiguous. CDR1 and CDR2 from the germline V gene are ENHRY and SYGVKD. The CDR3 totals 12 residues. Deletions cut 2 bases from V and 6 bases from J, with 8 bases between. For the CDR3, the DNA is TGTGCCATCAGTGAGGCCAGAGGCGAGCAGTACTTC. It is translated as CAISEARGEQYF.

This clonotype showed up just once. Possible read error: a much larger clone is one base away. The V gene is TRBV6-4, the J gene TRBJ2-7; no firm D call. Looked up from germline, CDR1 is MRHNA and CDR2 is SNTAGT. This CDR3 contains 13 residues. CDR3 sequence: CVSSETTSSEQYF. DNA for the CDR3: TGTGTCAGCAGTGAAACTACATCGTCCGAGCAGTACTTC.

The rearrangement joins TRBV20-1 to TRBJ1-1; 7 bases map to TRBD1. The CDR3 has 15 amino acids. The V gene end was trimmed by 3 bases and the J gene end by 4 bases; junction bases not matched to a gene: 11. The germline V gene encodes CDR1 DFQATT and CDR2 SNEGSKA (reference sequence). CDR3 nucleotide sequence: TGCAGTGCTAGTTCTGGAGAGACAGGGTTCACTGAAGCTTTCTTT. It is translated as CSASSGETGFTEAFF.

This clonotype was seen ten or more times. J is TRBJ2-3 and V is TRBV10-3; 7 positions match TRBD1. The V gene's germline CDR1 is ENHRY and CDR2 SYGVKD. V lost 3 bases to trimming and J lost 1 base; unmatched junction nucleotides: 4. The CDR3 runs to 15 residues. The CDR3 region has the DNA TGTGCCATCAGTGAACGAGACAGGGGCACAGATACGCAGTATTTT. It yields the protein CAISERDRGTDTQYF.

This clonotype was found many times. The chain is built from TRBV29-1 and TRBJ2-3; weak D call: TRBD2 (6 bases). V was cut by 7 bases and J by 2 bases, with 7 bases left in between. The germline CDR1 and CDR2 sequences are SQVTM and ANQGSEA. The CDR3 has 11 amino acids. The CDR3 loop is CSGGVTDTQYF. The CDR3 region has the DNA TGCAGCGGGGGGGTCACAGATACGCAGTATTTT.

By share, this clonotype ranks as medium-sized (0.01 to 0.1%). The chain joins TRBV7-8 to TRBJ1-3, with D unclear. The V end lost 6 bases, the J end lost 2 bases, and 2 bases lay between the germline ends. The CDR3 covers 11 residues. The germline gives CDR1 SGHVS, CDR2 FQNEAQ. The CDR3 spells CASRAGNTIYF. The CDR3 DNA reads as TGTGCCAGCAGGGCTGGAAACACCATATATTTT.

This clonotype was detected many times. This sequence joins TRBV4-1 and TRBJ2-7, with TRBD1 matching over 8 bases. Germline V gives CDR1 MGHRA, CDR2 YSYEKL. V lost 0 bases and J lost 3; bases outside the gene matches: 7. The CDR3 is 16 amino acids. The CDR3, as DNA: TGCGCCAGCAGCCAAGAACGCGCCGGACAGGGCTACGAGCAGTACTTC. Translating gives CASSQERAGQGYEQYF.

This clonotype has a count of ten or more. The rearrangement joins TRBV10-2 to TRBJ1-1; a possible D gene is TRBD1 (6 bases). CDR3 length: 16 residues. Germline CDR1 and CDR2: WSHSY and SAAADI. V was shortened by 6 bases and J by 2 bases, with 19 bases between the two germline ends. The CDR3 is CASSKDFQGINTEAFF. The CDR3 nucleotides are TGCGCCAGCAGCAAGGACTTCCAGGGGATAAACACTGAAGCTTTCTTT.

This clonotype was counted many times. The J gene is TRBJ2-7, the V gene TRBV5-1; no firm D call. V was cut by 0 bases and J by 3 bases, with 16 bases left in between. The CDR3 is 16 residues long. The germline CDR1 and CDR2 sequences are SGHRS and YFSETQ. CDR3 protein: CASSLGSSNGIYEQYF. In DNA, the CDR3 is TGCGCCAGCAGCTTGGGTTCCTCCAACGGAATCTACGAGCAGTACTTC. The full variable domain, in which reference TRBV5-1 and TRBJ2-7 provide the parts outside the CDR3, is KAGVTQTPRYLIKTRGQQVTLSCSPISGHRSVSWYQQTPGQGLQFLFEYFSETQRNKGNFPGRFSGRQFSNSRSEMNVSTLELGDSALYLCASSLGSSNGIYEQYFGPGTRLTVT.

The rearrangement joins TRBV19 to TRBJ2-3; D is possibly TRBD2 (6 bases). V shed 6 bases and J shed 0 bases, with 10 bases lying between them. Germline CDR1 LNHDA, CDR2 SQIVND (reference sequence). The CDR3 has 14 residues. In nucleotides, the CDR3 is TGTGCCAGTAGCCTAGCGTATAGCACAGATACGCAGTATTTT. Its protein product is CASSLAYSTDTQYF.

This clonotype occurred many times. The chain joins TRBV18 to TRBJ2-3; D is unclear. This CDR3 contains 13 residues. Trimming left V 2 bases short and J 6 bases short, with 9 bases between. Germline CDR1 and CDR2: KGHSH and LQKENI. The CDR3 DNA reads as TGTGCCAGCTCACCATACGTCGTTGATACGCAGTATTTT. Its translation is CASSPYVVDTQYF.

This clonotype has ten or more counts. The chain has TRBV7-6 and TRBJ2-2, with D possibly being TRBD1 (6 bases). Germline lookup yields CDR1 SGHVS and CDR2 FNYEAQ. The CDR3 runs to 15 residues. The V end was cut by 1 base, the J end by 7 bases, with 13 bases between. CDR3 loop: CASSLVAQGIGELFF. DNA of the CDR3: TGTGCCAGCAGCTTAGTCGCGCAGGGGATCGGGGAGCTGTTTTTT. Full variable domain (remainder filled in from reference TRBV7-6 and TRBJ2-2): GAGVSQSPRYKVTKRGQDVALRCDPISGHVSLYWYRQALGQGPEFLTYFNYEAQQDKSGLPNDRFSAERPEGSISTLTIQRTEQRDSAMYRCASSLVAQGIGELFFGEGSRLTVL.

In its sample, this clonotype was seen many times. DNA for the CDR3: TGTGCCAGCAGTGAATTGGGGGCTTGGGAGACCCAGTACTTC. It encodes CASSELGAWETQYF. The V and J genes are TRBV6-1 and TRBJ2-5; perhaps TRBD1 as D (6 bases). Germline V gives CDR1 MNHNS, CDR2 SASEGT. The CDR3 contains 14 residues. Trimming cost V 2 bases and J 5 bases, with 12 bases left between them.

This clonotype was detected a few times. The rearrangement joins TRBV12-3 or TRBV12-4 to TRBJ1-6; D is possibly TRBD1 (5 bases). The CDR3 is made up of 16 amino acids. The germline V and J ends were trimmed by 7 bases and 6 bases, with 19 bases remaining between them. The CDR3 DNA reads TGTGCCAGCACCCTGAGCCCACAGGAGGGTAATTCACCCCTCCACTTT. This gives the protein CASTLSPQEGNSPLHF.

This chain uses TRBV7-2 with TRBJ2-3; 10 bases map to TRBD2. The CDR3 is 18 amino acids. The V gene's germline CDR1 is SGHTA and CDR2 FQGNSA. With V trimmed by 3 bases and J by 3 bases, 12 bases remained unmatched. The CDR3: CASSLELAGDVVTDTQYF. Written as DNA, the CDR3 is TGTGCCAGCAGCTTGGAGCTAGCGGGAGACGTAGTAACAGATACGCAGTATTTT.

This clonotype was detected ten times or more. Here the CDR3 DNA reads TGCAGTGCTAGAGACCCTTCCGGGACAGTAGACTACGAGCAGTACTTC. Translation gives CSARDPSGTVDYEQYF. This chain links TRBV20-1 with TRBJ2-7; 7 bases align to TRBD1. Germline values: CDR1 DFQATT, CDR2 SNEGSKA (reference sequence). V was clipped by 0 bases and J by 3 bases; unmatched bases: 11. The CDR3 sequence is 16 residues long.